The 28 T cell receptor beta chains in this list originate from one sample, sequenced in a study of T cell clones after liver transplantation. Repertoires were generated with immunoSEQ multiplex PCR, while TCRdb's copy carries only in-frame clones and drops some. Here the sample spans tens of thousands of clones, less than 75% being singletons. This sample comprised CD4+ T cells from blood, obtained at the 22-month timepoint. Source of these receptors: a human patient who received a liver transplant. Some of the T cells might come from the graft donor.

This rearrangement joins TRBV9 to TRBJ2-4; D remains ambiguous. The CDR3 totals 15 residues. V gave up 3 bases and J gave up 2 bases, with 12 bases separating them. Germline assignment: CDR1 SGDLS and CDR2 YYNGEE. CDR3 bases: TGTGCCAGCAGCGCCCCCGGTCGAACCAAAAACATTCAGTACTTC. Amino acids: CASSAPGRTKNIQYF.

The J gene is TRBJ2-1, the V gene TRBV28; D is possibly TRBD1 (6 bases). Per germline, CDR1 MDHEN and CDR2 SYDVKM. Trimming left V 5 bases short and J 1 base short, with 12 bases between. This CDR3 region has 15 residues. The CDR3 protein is CASSTGRWSYNEQFF. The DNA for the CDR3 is TGTGCCAGCAGTACAGGGCGGTGGTCCTACAATGAGCAGTTCTTC.

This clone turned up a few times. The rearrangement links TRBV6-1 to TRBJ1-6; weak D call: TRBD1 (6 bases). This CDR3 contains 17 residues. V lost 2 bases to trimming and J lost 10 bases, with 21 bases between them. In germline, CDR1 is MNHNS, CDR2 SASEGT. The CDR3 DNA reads TGTGCCAGCAGTGAATTCATGGTACAGGGCGAAGGATCACCCCTCCACTTT. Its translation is CASSEFMVQGEGSPLHF.

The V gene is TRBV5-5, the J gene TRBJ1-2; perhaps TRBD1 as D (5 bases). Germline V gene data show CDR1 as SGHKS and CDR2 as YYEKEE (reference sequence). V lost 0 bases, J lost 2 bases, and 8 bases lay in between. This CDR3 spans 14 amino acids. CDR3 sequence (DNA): TGTGCCAGCAGCTTGGCCTCAGGGAACTATGGCTACACCTTC. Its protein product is CASSLASGNYGYTF.

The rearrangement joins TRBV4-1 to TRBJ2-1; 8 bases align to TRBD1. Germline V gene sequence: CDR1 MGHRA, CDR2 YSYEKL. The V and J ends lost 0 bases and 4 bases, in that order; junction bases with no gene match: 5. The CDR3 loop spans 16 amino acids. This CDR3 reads CASSQDSQGAYNEQFF. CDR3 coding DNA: TGCGCCAGCAGCCAAGATAGTCAGGGGGCTTACAATGAGCAGTTCTTC.

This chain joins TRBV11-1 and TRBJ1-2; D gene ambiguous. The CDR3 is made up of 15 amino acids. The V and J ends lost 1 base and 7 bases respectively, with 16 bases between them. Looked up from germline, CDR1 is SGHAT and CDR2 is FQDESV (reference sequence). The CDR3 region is CASSLDSLGPFGYTF. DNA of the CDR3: TGTGCCAGCAGCTTAGACAGTCTAGGCCCTTTTGGCTACACCTTC.

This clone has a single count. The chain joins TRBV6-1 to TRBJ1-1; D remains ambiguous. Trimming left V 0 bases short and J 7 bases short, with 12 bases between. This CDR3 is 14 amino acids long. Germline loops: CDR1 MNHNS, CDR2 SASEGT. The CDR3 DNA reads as TGTGCCAGCAGTGAAGCAGGTCCGGGCGGTGAAGCTTTCTTT. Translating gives CASSEAGPGGEAFF.

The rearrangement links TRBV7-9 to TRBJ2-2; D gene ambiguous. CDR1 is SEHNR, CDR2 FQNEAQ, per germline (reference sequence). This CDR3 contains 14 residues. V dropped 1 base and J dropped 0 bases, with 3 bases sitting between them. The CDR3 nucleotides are TGTGCCAGCAGCTTAGTACCGAACACCGGGGAGCTGTTTTTT. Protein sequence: CASSLVPNTGELFF.

This chain's CDR3 is CSVGGTEAFF. For the CDR3, the DNA is TGCAGCGTTGGGGGCACTGAAGCTTTCTTT. This chain uses TRBV29-1 with TRBJ1-1; no firm D call. The CDR3 contains 10 residues. With 4 bases removed from V and 4 bases from J, the gap between germline ends came to 4 bases. Looked up from germline, CDR1 is SQVTM and CDR2 is ANQGSEA.

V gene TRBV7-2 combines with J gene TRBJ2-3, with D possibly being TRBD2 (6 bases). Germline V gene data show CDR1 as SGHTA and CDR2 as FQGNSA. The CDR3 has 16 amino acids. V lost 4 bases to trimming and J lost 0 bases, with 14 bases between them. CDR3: CASSYRGIYSTDTQYF. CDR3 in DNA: TGTGCCAGCAGCTACCGGGGGATTTATAGCACAGATACGCAGTATTTT. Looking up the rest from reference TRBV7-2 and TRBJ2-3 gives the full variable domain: GAGVSQSPSNKVTEKGKDVELRCDPISGHTALYWYRQSLGQGLEFLIYFQGNSAPDKSGLPSDRFSAERTGGSVSTLTIQRTQQEDSAVYLCASSYRGIYSTDTQYFGPGTRLTVL.

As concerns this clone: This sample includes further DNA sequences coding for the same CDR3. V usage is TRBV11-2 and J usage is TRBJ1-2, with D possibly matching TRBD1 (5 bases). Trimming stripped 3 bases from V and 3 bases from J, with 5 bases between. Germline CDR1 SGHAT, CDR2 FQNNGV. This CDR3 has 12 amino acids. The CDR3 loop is CASSLGDYGYTF. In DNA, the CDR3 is TGTGCCAGCAGCTTGGGGGACTATGGCTACACCTTC.

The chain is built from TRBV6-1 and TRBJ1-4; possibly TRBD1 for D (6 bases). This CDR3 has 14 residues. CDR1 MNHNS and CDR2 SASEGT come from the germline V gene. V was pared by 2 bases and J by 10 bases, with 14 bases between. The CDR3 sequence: CASSEPQGFGKLFF. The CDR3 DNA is TGTGCCAGCAGTGAACCACAGGGATTTGGAAAACTGTTTTTT.

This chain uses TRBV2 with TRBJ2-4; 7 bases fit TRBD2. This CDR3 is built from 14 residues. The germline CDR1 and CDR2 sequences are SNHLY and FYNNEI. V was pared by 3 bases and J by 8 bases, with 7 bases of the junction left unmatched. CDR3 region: CASSERGRGDIQYF. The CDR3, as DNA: TGTGCCAGCAGTGAGCGGGGTCGGGGGGACATTCAGTACTTC.

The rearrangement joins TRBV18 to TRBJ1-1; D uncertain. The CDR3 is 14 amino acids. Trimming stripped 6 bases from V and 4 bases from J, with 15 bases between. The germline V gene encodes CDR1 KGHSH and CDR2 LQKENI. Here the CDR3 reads CASSLQESPTEAFF. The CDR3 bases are TGTGCCAGCTCGCTCCAAGAATCACCCACTGAAGCTTTCTTT.

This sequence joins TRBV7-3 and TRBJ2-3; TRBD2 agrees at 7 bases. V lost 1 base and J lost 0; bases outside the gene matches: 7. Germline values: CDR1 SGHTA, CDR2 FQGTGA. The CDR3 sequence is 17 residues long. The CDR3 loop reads CASSLRERGWSTDTQYF. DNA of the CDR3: TGTGCCAGCAGCTTAAGGGAGCGGGGTTGGAGCACAGATACGCAGTATTTT.

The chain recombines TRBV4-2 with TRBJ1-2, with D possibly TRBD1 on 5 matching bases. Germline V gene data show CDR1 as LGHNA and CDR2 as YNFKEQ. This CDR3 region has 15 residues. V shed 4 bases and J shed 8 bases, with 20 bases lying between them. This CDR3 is CASSPSRGIQRGYTF. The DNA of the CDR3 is TGTGCCAGCAGCCCCTCCCGGGGGATCCAGAGGGGCTACACCTTC.

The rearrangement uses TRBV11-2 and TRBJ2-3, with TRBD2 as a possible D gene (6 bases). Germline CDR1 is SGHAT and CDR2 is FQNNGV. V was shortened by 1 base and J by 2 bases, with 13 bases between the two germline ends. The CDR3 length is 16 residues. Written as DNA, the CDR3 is TGTGCCAGCAGCTTAGGTGGACTACCCCCCACAGATACGCAGTATTTT. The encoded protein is CASSLGGLPPTDTQYF.

CDR3 protein: CASSWAGTPGNTIYF. The DNA for the CDR3 is TGCGCCAGCAGCTGGGCCGGGACACCTGGAAACACCATATATTTT. The chain is built from TRBV5-1 and TRBJ1-3; tentative D call: TRBD1 (6 bases). Trimming stripped 3 bases from V and 2 bases from J, with 12 bases between. CDR1 and CDR2 (germline): SGHRS, YFSETQ. The CDR3 totals 15 residues.

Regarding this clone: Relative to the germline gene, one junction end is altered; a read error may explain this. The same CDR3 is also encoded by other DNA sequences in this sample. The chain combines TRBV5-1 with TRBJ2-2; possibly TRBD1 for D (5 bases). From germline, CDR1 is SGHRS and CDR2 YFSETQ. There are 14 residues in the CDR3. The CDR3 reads CASSLLTGSGELFF. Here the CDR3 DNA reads TGTGCCAGCAGCTTGCTTACAGGATCCGGGGAGCTGTTTTTT.

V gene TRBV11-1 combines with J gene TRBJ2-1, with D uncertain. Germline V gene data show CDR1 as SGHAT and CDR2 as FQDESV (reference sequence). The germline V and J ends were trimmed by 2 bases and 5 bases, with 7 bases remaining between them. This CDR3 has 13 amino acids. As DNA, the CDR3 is TGTGCCAGCAGCTTATCCAGTGACAATGAGCAGTTCTTC. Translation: CASSLSSDNEQFF.

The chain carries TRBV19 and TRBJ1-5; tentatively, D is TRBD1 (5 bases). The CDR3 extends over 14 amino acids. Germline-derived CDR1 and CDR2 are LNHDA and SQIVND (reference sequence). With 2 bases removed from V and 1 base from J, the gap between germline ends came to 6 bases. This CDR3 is CASSIWGSNQPQHF. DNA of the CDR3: TGTGCCAGTAGTATATGGGGCAGCAATCAGCCCCAGCATTTT.

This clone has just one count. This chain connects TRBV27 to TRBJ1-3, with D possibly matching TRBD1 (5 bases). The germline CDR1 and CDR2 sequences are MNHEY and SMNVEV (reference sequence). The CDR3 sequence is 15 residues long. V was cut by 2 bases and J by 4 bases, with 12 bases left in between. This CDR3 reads CASSLDSGPGNTIYF. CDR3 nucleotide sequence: TGTGCCAGCAGTTTAGATTCAGGGCCCGGAAACACCATATATTTT.

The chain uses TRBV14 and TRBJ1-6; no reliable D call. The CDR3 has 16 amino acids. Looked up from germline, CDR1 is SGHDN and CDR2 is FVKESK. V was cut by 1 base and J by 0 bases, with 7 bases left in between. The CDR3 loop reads CASSQAVSSYNSPLHF. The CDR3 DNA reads TGTGCCAGCAGCCAAGCGGTGAGCTCCTATAATTCACCCCTCCACTTT.

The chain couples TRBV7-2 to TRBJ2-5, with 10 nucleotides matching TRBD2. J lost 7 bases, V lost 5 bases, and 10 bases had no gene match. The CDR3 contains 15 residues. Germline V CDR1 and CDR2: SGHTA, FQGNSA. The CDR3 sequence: CASSPAAASGGTQYF. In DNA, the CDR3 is TGTGCCAGCAGCCCAGCCGCGGCTAGCGGGGGGACCCAGTACTTC. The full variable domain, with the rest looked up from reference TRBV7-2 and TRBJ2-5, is GAGVSQSPSNKVTEKGKDVELRCDPISGHTALYWYRQSLGQGLEFLIYFQGNSAPDKSGLPSDRFSAERTGGSVSTLTIQRTQQEDSAVYLCASSPAAASGGTQYFGPGTRLLVL.

DNA for the CDR3: TGTGCCAGCAAATTAGCAGGGGCTAACTACGAGCAGTACTTC. Its translation is CASKLAGANYEQYF. V is TRBV6-1 and J is TRBJ2-7, with D tentatively TRBD1 (6 bases). The CDR3 consists of 14 residues. Germline V lookup: CDR1 MNHNS, CDR2 SASEGT. Trimming stripped 7 bases from V and 3 bases from J, with 16 bases between.

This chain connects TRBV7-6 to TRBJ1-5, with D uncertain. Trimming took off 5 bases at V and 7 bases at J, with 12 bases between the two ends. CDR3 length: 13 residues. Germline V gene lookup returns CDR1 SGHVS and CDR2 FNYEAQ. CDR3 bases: TGTGCCAGCAGCCAAAGGTCAGGACAGCCCCAGCATTTT. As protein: CASSQRSGQPQHF. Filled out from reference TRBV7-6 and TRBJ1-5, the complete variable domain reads GAGVSQSPRYKVTKRGQDVALRCDPISGHVSLYWYRQALGQGPEFLTYFNYEAQQDKSGLPNDRFSAERPEGSISTLTIQRTEQRDSAMYRCASSQRSGQPQHFGDGTRLSIL.

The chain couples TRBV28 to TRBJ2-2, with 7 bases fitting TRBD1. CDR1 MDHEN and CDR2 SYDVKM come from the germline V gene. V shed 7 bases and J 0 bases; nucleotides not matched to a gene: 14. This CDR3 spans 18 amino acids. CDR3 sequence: CASIGYPGQTSNTGELFF. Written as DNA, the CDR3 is TGTGCCAGCATAGGATACCCGGGACAGACCTCGAACACCGGGGAGCTGTTTTTT.

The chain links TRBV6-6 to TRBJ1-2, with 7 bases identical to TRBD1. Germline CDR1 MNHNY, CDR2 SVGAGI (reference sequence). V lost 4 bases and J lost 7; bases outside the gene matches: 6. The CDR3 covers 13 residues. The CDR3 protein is CASSFTGAGGYTF. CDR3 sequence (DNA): TGTGCCAGCAGTTTCACAGGGGCTGGTGGCTACACCTTC.